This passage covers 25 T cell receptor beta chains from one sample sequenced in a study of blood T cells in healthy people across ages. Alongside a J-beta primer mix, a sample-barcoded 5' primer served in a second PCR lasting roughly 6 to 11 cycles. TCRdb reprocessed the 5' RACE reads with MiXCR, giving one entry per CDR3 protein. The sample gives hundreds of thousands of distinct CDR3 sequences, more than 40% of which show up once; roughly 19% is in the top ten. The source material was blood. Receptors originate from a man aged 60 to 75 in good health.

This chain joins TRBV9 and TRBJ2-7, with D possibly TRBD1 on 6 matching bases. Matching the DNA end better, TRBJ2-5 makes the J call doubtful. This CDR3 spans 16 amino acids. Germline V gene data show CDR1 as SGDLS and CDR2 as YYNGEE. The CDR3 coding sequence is TGTGCCAGCAGCGTAGCAGGGATCACAGGGATGGAGACCCAGTACTTC. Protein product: CASSVAGITGMETQYF.

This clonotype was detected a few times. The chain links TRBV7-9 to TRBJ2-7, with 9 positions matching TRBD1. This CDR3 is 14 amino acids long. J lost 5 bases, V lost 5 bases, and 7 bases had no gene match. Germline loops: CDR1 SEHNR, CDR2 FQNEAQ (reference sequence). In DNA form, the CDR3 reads TGTGCCAGCAGCCCCGGGACAGGGATACACGAGCAGTACTTC. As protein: CASSPGTGIHEQYF.

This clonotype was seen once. The CDR3 sequence is CASSQSLGQGWPDTQYF. DNA for the CDR3: TGTGCCAGCAGCCAATCCCTAGGACAGGGCTGGCCAGATACGCAGTATTTT. The genes are TRBV3-1 and TRBJ2-3, with 8 bases aligning to TRBD1. The CDR3 loop spans 17 amino acids. Germline CDR1 is LGHDT and CDR2 is YNNKEL (reference sequence). V gave up 2 bases and J gave up 4 bases; unmatched junction bases: 11.

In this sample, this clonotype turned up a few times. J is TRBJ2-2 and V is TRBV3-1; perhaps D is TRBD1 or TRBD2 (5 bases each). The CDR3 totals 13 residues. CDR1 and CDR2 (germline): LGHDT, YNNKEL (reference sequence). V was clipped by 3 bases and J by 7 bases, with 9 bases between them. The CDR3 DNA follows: TGTGCCAGCAGCCAGAGAGGGGACGGGGAGCTGTTTTTT. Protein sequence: CASSQRGDGELFF.

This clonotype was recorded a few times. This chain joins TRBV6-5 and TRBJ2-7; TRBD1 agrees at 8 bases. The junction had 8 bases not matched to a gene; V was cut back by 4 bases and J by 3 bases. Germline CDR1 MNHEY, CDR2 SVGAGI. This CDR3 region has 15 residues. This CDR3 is CASSSPGQAVYEQYF. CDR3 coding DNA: TGTGCCAGCAGTTCCCCGGGACAGGCAGTCTACGAGCAGTACTTC.

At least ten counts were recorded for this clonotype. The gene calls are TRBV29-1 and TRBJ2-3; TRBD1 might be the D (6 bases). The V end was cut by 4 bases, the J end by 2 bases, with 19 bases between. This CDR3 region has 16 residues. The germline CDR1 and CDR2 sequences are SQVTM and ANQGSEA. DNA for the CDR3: TGCAGCGTTGGCAGGGACAATCGAAAGCCCACAGATACGCAGTATTTT. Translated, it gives CSVGRDNRKPTDTQYF.

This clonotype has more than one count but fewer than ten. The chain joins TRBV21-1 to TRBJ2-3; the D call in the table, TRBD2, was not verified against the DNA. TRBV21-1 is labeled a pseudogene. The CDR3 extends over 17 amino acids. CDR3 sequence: CASSFLDSCRLTDTQYF. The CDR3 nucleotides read TGTGCCAGCAGCTTTCTGGACTCGTGCCGCTTAACAGATACGCAGTATTTT.

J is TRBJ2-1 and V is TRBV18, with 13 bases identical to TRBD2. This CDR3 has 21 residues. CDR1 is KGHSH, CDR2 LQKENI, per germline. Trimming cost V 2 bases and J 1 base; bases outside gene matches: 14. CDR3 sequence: CASSPWVPGLAGPSSYNEQFF. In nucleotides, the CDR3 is TGTGCCAGCTCACCATGGGTGCCGGGACTAGCGGGGCCATCATCCTACAATGAGCAGTTCTTC.

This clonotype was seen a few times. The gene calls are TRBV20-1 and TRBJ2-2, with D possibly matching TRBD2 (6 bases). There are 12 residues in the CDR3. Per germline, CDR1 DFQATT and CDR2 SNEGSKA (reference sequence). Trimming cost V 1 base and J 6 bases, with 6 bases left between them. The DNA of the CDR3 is TGCAGTGCTAGAGGCGGGGCCGGGGAGCTGTTTTTT. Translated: CSARGGAGELFF.

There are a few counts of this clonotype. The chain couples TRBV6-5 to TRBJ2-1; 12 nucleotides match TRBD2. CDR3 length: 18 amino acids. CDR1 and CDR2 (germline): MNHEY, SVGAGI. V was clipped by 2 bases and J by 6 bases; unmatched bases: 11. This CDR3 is CASSYASGGARVVNEQFF. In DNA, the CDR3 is TGTGCCAGCAGTTACGCTAGCGGGGGGGCTCGGGTGGTCAATGAGCAGTTCTTC.

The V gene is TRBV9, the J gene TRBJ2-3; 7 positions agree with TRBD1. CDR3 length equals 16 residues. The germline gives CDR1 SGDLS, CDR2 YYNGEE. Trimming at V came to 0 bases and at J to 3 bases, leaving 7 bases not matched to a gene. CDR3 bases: TGTGCCAGCAGCGTAGGAACAGGGGAAGGTACAGATACGCAGTATTTT. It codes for CASSVGTGEGTDTQYF.

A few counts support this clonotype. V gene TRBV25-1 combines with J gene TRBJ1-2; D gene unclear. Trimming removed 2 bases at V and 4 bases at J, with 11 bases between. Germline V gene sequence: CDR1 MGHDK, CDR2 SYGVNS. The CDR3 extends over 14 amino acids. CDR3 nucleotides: TGTGCCAGCAGTGAAAGCCCGGACCTCTATGGCTACACCTTC. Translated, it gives CASSESPDLYGYTF.

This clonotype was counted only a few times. The CDR3 DNA is TGCGCCAGCAGCCAAGAATCGTCTCGGCGATCTCACTACGAGCAGTACTTC. Translating it yields CASSQESSRRSHYEQYF. V usage is TRBV4-3 and J usage is TRBJ2-7; no reliable D call. This CDR3 has 17 amino acids. The ends were cut back, 0 bases at V and 3 bases at J, with 18 bases in the middle. Germline values: CDR1 LGHNA, CDR2 YSLEER.

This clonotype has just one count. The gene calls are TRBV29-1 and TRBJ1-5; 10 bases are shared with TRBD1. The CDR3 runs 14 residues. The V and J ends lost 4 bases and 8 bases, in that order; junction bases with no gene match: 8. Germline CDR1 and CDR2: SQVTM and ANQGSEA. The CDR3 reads CSVAGQGVAEPQHF. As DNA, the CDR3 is TGCAGCGTTGCAGGACAGGGGGTCGCGGAGCCCCAGCATTTT.

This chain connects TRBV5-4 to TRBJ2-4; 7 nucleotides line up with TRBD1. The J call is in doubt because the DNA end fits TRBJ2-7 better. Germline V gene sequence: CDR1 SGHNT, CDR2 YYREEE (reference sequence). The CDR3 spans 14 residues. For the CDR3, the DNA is TGTGCCAGCAGCTTGGGCGACAGGGTTGACGAGCAGTACTTC. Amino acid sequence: CASSLGDRVDEQYF.

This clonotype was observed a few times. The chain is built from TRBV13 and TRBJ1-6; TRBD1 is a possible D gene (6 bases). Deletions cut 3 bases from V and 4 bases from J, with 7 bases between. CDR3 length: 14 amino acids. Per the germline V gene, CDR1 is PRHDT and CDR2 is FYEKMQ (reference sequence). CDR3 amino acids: CASSLRGYNSPLHF. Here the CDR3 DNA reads TGTGCCAGCAGCTTGAGGGGGTATAATTCACCCCTCCACTTT.

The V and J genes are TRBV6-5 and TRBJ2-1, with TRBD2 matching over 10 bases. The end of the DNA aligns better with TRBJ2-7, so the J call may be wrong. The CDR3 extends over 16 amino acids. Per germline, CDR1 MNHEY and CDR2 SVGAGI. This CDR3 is CASSPLAGSSYNEQYF. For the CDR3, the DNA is TGTGCCAGCAGTCCACTAGCGGGGAGCTCCTACAATGAGCAGTACTTC.

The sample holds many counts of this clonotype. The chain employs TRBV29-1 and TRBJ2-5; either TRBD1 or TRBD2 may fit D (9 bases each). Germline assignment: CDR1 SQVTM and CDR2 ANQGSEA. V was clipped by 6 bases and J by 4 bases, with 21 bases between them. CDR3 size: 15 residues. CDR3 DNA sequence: TGCAGCGTCGGAGCGGGGGGACAGGGTTTAGAGACCCAGTACTTC. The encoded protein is CSVGAGGQGLETQYF.

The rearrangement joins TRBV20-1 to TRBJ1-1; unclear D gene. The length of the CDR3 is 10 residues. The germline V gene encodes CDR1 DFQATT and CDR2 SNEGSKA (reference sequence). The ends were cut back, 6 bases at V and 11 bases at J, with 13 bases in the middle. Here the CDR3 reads CSARIGRAFF. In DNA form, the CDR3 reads TGCAGTGCCAGGATCGGACGGGCTTTCTTT.

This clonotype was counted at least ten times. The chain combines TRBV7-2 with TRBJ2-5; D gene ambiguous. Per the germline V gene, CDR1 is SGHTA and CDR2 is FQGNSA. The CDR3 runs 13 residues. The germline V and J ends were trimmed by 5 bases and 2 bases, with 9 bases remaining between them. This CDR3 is CASSRRVQETQYF. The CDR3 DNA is TGTGCCAGCAGCCGACGGGTTCAAGAGACCCAGTACTTC.

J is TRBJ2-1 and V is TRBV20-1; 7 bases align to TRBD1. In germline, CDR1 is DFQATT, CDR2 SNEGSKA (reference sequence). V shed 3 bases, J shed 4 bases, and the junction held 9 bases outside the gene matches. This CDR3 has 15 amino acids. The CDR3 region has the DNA TGCAGTGCTAGGGCCTGGGACAGCATTTACAATGAGCAGTTCTTC. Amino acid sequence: CSARAWDSIYNEQFF.

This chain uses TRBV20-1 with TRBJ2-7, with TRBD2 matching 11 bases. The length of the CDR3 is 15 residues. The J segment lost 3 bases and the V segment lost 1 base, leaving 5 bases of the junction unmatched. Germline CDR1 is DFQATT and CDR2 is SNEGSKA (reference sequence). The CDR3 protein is CSARGLAGGIYEQYF. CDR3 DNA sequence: TGCAGTGCTAGAGGGCTAGCGGGGGGAATCTACGAGCAGTACTTC.

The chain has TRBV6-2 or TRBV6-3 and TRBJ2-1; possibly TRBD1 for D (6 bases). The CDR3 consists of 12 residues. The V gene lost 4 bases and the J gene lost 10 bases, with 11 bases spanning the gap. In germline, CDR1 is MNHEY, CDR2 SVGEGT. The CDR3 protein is CASSLTGWEQFF. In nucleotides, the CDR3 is TGTGCCAGCAGTTTGACAGGCTGGGAGCAGTTCTTC.

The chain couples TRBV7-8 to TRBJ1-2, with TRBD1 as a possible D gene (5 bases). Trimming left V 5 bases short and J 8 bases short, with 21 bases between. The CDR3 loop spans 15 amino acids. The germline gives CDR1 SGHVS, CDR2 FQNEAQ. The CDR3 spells CASSLRYGGDGGYTF. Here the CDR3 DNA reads TGTGCCAGCAGCCTACGTTACGGGGGGGATGGGGGCTACACCTTC.

The CDR3 DNA follows: TGTGCCAGCAGCTACCCCTTCGAGACCCAGTACTTC. It specifies CASSYPFETQYF. The genes are TRBV7-2 and TRBJ2-5; D is uncertain. Trimming cost V 4 bases and J 5 bases, with 8 bases left between them. The CDR3 loop spans 12 amino acids. Germline V gene data show CDR1 as SGHTA and CDR2 as FQGNSA.